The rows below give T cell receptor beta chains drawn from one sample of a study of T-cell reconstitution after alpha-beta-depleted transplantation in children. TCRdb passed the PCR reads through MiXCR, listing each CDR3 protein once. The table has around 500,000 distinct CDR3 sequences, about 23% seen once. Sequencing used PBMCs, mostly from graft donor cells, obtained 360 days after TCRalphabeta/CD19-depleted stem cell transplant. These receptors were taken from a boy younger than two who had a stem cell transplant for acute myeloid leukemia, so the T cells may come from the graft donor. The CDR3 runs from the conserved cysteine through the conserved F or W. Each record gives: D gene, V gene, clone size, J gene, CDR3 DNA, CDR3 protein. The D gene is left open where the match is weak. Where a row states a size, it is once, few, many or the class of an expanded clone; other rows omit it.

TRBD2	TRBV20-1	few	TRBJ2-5	TGCAGTGCTGACCGACTAGCAGGAGGGAAGGAGACCCAGTACTTC	CSADRLAGGKETQYF
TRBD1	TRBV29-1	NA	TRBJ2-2	TGCAGCGGCCGGACAGGGTCCGGGGAGCTGTTTTTT	CSGRTGSGELFF
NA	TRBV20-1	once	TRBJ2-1	TGCTGTGCTAGACCATCCCTAGGGCGGGCGGCCTACAATGAGCAGTTCTTC	CCARPSLGRAAYNEQFF
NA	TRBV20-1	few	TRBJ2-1	TGCAGTGCTATAGGAGGGGGGGGGGTATCCTACAATGAGCAGTTCTTC	CSAIGGGGVSYNEQFF
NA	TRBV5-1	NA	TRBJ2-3	TGCGCCAGCAGCACGGTCAGGGACGGCACAGATACGCAGTATTTT	CASSTVRDGTDTQYF
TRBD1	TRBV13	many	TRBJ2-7	TGTGCCAGCAGCCCAGGGGTCGGACAGGGAAGCTACGAGCAGTACTTC	CASSPGVGQGSYEQYF
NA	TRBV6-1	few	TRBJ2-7	TGTGCCAGCGAGAGACCCCGGGACGAGCAGTACTTC	CASERPRDEQYF
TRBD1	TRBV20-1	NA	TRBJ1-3	TGCAGTGCTAGAGTCGGACAGGGAAGAAACACCATATATTTT	CSARVGQGRNTIYF
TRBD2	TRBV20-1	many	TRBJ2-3	TGCAGTGCTCGCCGAACTAGCGGGGGATACCTCAGCACAGATACGCAGTATTTT	CSARRTSGGYLSTDTQYF
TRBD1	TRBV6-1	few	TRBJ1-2	TGTGCCAGCAGTCTCCGCTCGACAGGGGCAGAATCCTACACCTTC	CASSLRSTGAESYTF
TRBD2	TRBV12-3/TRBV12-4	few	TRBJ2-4	TGTGCCAGCAGTTTAACTGCGGGGGGCCTTAAAAACATTCAGTACTTC	CASSLTAGGLKNIQYF
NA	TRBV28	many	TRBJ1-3	TGTGCCAGCAGTTTAGTGGGAATAGTCTCTGGAAACACCATATATTTT	CASSLVGIVSGNTIYF
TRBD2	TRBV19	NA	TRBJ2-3	TGTGCCAGTAGTATCCTCCCGGGACTAGCGGGGGGGTGCTGCACAGATACGCAGTATTTT	CASSILPGLAGGCCTDTQYF
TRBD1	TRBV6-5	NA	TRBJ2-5	TGTGCCAGCAGTTACCCGGGGACAGGGGGCCGGTCGAACCAGTACTTC	CASSYPGTGGRSNQYF
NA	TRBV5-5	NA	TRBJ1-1	TGTGCCAGCAGCTTCGGAGCCCAGCAGTGGGGGATTGAAGCTTTCTTT	CASSFGAQQWGIEAFF
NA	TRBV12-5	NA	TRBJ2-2	TGTGCTAGTGGTTTGACATACCAGGGTACCGGGGAGCTGTTTTTT	CASGLTYQGTGELFF